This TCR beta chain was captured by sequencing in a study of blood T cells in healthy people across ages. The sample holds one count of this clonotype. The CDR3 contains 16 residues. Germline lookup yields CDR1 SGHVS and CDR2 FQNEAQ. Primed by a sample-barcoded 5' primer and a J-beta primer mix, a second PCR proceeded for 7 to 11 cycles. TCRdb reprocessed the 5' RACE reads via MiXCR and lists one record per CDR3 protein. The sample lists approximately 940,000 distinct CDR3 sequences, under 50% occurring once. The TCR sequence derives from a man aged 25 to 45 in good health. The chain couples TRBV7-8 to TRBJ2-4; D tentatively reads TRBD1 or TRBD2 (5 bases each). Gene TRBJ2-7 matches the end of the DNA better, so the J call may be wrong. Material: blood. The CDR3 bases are TGTGCCAGCAGACATGCCCGGGACCAAGCCCGCTACGAGCAGTACTTC. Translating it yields CASRHARDQARYEQYF.